These T cell receptor beta chains were read from a single sample in a study of CD4 T cells in relation to SARS-CoV-2 and coronaviruses. TCRdb's table, derived via immunoSEQ multiplex PCR, lists solely in-frame clones and lacks some. The data show around 69,000 clones, 85% to 95% seen once. The sequencing input was naive CD4+ T cells from PBMCs. The receptors derive from a human donor in good health. Each CDR3 is given with its conserved first and last residue. Each record gives: clone size, V gene, J gene, D gene, CDR3 DNA, CDR3 protein. D genes are given only for firm matches. Not every row has a clone size; where given, it reads once, few, many or a size class.

-	TRBV18	TRBJ2-2	-	TGTGCCAGCTCACCACAGGACAACACCGGGGAGCTGTTTTTT	CASSPQDNTGELFF
-	TRBV2	TRBJ2-1	TRBD2	TGTGCCAGCGCCAGGGAGGGAATGAACAATGAGCAGTTCTTC	CASAREGMNNEQFF
-	TRBV5-1	TRBJ2-6	-	TGCGCCAGCAGCCCCATCACCCCCACCTCTGGGGCCAACGTCCTGACTTTC	CASSPITPTSGANVLTF
-	TRBV6-5	TRBJ1-2	TRBD1	TGTGCCAGCACCCCAGGGGGACTCAAACCCTATGGCTACACCTTC	CASTPGGLKPYGYTF
-	TRBV6-5	TRBJ2-1	TRBD2	TGTGCCAGCAGTTACTCGGGCGGGAGGTACAATGAGCAGTTCTTC	CASSYSGGRYNEQFF
-	TRBV10-2	TRBJ1-5	-	TGCGCCAGCAGTGAGGGGGAGAATCAGCCCCAGCATTTT	CASSEGENQPQHF
-	TRBV4-1	TRBJ2-3	TRBD2	TGCGCCAGCAGCCAAGATCAAGGACTAGCGATACACACAGATACGCAGTATTTT	CASSQDQGLAIHTDTQYF
-	TRBV11-2	TRBJ1-2	TRBD1	TGTGCCAGCAGCCGAATCCGGGACAGCTCTAACTATGGCTACACCTTC	CASSRIRDSSNYGYTF
-	TRBV7-3	TRBJ1-6	-	TGTGCCAGCAGCCGGGATCAAAATTCACCCCTCCACTTT	CASSRDQNSPLHF
once	TRBV10-3	TRBJ1-1	-	TGTGCCATCAGGAGAATACAAGGGAACACTGAAGCTTTCTTT	CAIRRIQGNTEAFF
few	TRBV19	TRBJ1-3	-	TGTGCCAGTAGTATGTCCGTCTCTGGAAACACCATATATTTT	CASSMSVSGNTIYF
-	TRBV5-1	TRBJ2-1	-	TGCGCCAGCAGCTCCCTGGCGGGCGGCGCTTCCTACAATGAGCAGTTCTTC	CASSSLAGGASYNEQFF
few	TRBV7-9	TRBJ2-1	TRBD2	TGTGCCAGCAGCCCACCTACTAGCGGGAGGTATGAGCAGTTCTTC	CASSPPTSGRYEQFF
-	TRBV7-9	TRBJ2-7	TRBD2	TGTGCCAGCAGCTCTCAACTTCCGGGACTAGCGGGCGAGCAGTACTTC	CASSSQLPGLAGEQYF
-	TRBV28	TRBJ2-7	-	TGTGCCAGCAGTGTGTCAGGGTTCACGTCCTACGAGCAGTACTTC	CASSVSGFTSYEQYF
-	TRBV5-1	TRBJ2-7	-	TGCGCCAGCAGCCTGAGTGTAGGCAGGGGATTCGGGAGCTCCTACGAGCAGTACTTC	CASSLSVGRGFGSSYEQYF
-	TRBV6-5	TRBJ1-5	-	TGTGCCACCACCTACCACGGGCACAATCAGCCCCAGCATTTT	CATTYHGHNQPQHF
-	TRBV6-5	TRBJ2-2	-	TGTGCCAGCAGACCTACAGGTTCCACCGGGGAGCTGTTTTTT	CASRPTGSTGELFF
-	TRBV10-1	TRBJ2-5	-	TGCGCCAGCAGTGAGTCCGGCAGAGAAGAGACCCAGTACTTC	CASSESGREETQYF
-	TRBV28	TRBJ2-1	-	TGTGCCAGCAGTGGGCAGACTGGGGGCTCCTACAATGAGCAGTTCTTC	CASSGQTGGSYNEQFF
-	TRBV24-1	TRBJ2-5	-	TGTGCCACCAGTGGGGCGGGGTTGGGGACCCAGTACTTC	CATSGAGLGTQYF
-	TRBV5-1	TRBJ2-3	-	TGCGCCAGCAGCTTACCGGACATCTGGAAGTCTACAGATACGCAGTATTTT	CASSLPDIWKSTDTQYF
-	TRBV20-1	TRBJ2-2	TRBD2	TGCAGTGCTAGTCGGCGGGAGGGCGCCGGGGAGCTGTTTTTT	CSASRREGAGELFF
-	TRBV18	TRBJ2-5	-	TGTGCCAGCTCAGGCAGGGGCTCCGCAGAGACCCAGTACTTC	CASSGRGSAETQYF
-	TRBV3-1/TRBV3-2	TRBJ1-6	TRBD1	TGTGCCAGCAGCCAGATTTCGGGACAGGGAAATTCACCCCTCCACTTT	CASSQISGQGNSPLHF
-	TRBV28	TRBJ2-3	TRBD1	TGTGCCAGCAGTACAGGGGGCGAAGCCACAGATACGCAGTATTTT	CASSTGGEATDTQYF
-	TRBV9	TRBJ2-7	TRBD2	TGTGCCAGCAGCGAGGGGGGGGGACTAGCGGGAGCCCACTACGAGCAGTACTTC	CASSEGGGLAGAHYEQYF
-	TRBV29-1	TRBJ2-5	-	TGCAGCGTCCAACAAACCCTAGGGGTGGGGACCCAGTACTTC	CSVQQTLGVGTQYF
-	TRBV5-1	TRBJ1-2	-	TGCGCCAGCAGCTTGGACAGGAATGGCTACACCTTC	CASSLDRNGYTF
-	TRBV9	TRBJ2-5	-	TGTGCCAGCAGCGAGTATCCCAAAGAGACCCAGTACTTC	CASSEYPKETQYF
-	TRBV6-5	TRBJ2-1	-	TGTGCCAGCAGTTACTCTCCCAGAACAAACAATGAGCAGTTCTTC	CASSYSPRTNNEQFF
-	TRBV30	TRBJ1-1	-	TGTGCCTGGAGTGTTCCCCGCAGGGCTACTGAAGCTTTCTTT	CAWSVPRRATEAFF
once	TRBV3-1/TRBV3-2	TRBJ2-1	-	TGTGCCAGCAGCCAAAACATGTGGGGGACTGGGAATGAGCAGTTCTTC	CASSQNMWGTGNEQFF
once	TRBV5-4	TRBJ2-2	-	TGTGCCAGCAGCCCTGGGCAGAGGACCGGGGAGCTGTTTTTT	CASSPGQRTGELFF
-	TRBV5-1	TRBJ2-2	-	TGCGCCAGCAGCCCCCCCTCGGGGGTAACCGGGGAGCTGTTTTTT	CASSPPSGVTGELFF
-	TRBV7-9	TRBJ2-3	TRBD2	TGTGCCAGCAGTCATAGCGGGACCACAGATACGCAGTATTTT	CASSHSGTTDTQYF
-	TRBV30	TRBJ2-6	TRBD1	TGTGCCTGGAGGACGGGACAGGGGAGCTCTGGGGCCAACGTCCTGACTTTC	CAWRTGQGSSGANVLTF
-	TRBV7-9	TRBJ1-2	TRBD1	TGTGCCAGCAGCTTAGGGGACAGTCCTAACTATGGCTACACCTTC	CASSLGDSPNYGYTF
-	TRBV24-1	TRBJ2-7	-	TGTGCCACCAGTGACCGAGGGGGGCCCCCCAGGGAGCAGTACTTC	CATSDRGGPPREQYF
-	TRBV7-3	TRBJ2-5	-	TGTGCCAGCAGCTCGATCGGACGGGCGGTAGGGCAAGAGACCCAGTACTTC	CASSSIGRAVGQETQYF